Below, 17 T cell receptor beta chains from the same sample are listed, as sequenced in a study of blood T cells in healthy people across ages. A second PCR of about 7 to 12 cycles used a sample-barcoded 5' primer and a J-beta primer mix. TCRdb re-derived calls from the 5' RACE reads in MiXCR, one entry per CDR3 protein. The repertoire has hundreds of thousands of distinct CDR3 sequences, about a fifth of them found once; the top ten carry roughly 22%. Sequences were obtained from blood. These receptor sequences come from a man aged 70-80 years in good health.

This clonotype was detected ten times or more. V usage is TRBV20-1 and J usage is TRBJ2-1; 7 positions agree with TRBD2. The CDR3 covers 15 residues. V lost 3 bases, J lost 1 base, and 6 bases stayed unmatched. CDR1 DFQATT and CDR2 SNEGSKA come from the germline V gene (reference sequence). The CDR3 region is CSARSGGFSYNEQFF. As DNA, the CDR3 is TGCAGTGCTAGGTCCGGGGGGTTTTCCTACAATGAGCAGTTCTTC.

This chain joins TRBV29-1 and TRBJ1-6, with 7 bases matching TRBD1. The germline CDR1 and CDR2 sequences are SQVTM and ANQGSEA. V trimming: 6 bases; J trimming: 5 bases; junction bases outside the gene matches: 7. This CDR3 region has 14 residues. CDR3: CSVQQGPNNSPLHF. As DNA, the CDR3 is TGCAGCGTCCAACAGGGGCCTAATAATTCACCCCTCCACTTT.

In regard to this clonotype: A read error may account for a junction end that differs from germline. J is TRBJ1-5 and V is TRBV7-9; a possible D gene is TRBD1 (6 bases). The germline V gene has CDR1 SEHNR and CDR2 FQNEAQ (reference sequence). The CDR3 has 17 amino acids. The CDR3: CASSLDAGGLDNQPRHF. The CDR3 DNA reads as TGTGCCAGCAGCTTAGATGCGGGGGGCCTCGACAATCAGCCCCGGCATTTT.

This clonotype was detected only a few times. The chain is built from TRBV5-1 and TRBJ2-7; D may be TRBD2 (6 bases). The CDR3 is 17 residues long. Germline CDR1 reads SGHRS; CDR2 reads YFSETQ. V gave up 4 bases and J gave up 1 base, with 21 bases separating them. The CDR3 DNA sequence: TGCGCCAGCAGCCCACTCCCGGGGGAGCTAAATTCCTACGAGCAGTACTTC. As protein: CASSPLPGELNSYEQYF.

This clonotype was picked up a small number of times. The rearrangement uses TRBV19 and TRBJ2-5; D is uncertain. Germline V CDR1 and CDR2: LNHDA, SQIVND (reference sequence). This CDR3 is 12 amino acids long. V was shortened by 4 bases and J by 3 bases, with 6 bases between the two germline ends. CDR3 sequence: CASSKSEETQYF. The DNA of the CDR3 is TGTGCCAGTAGTAAGTCGGAAGAGACCCAGTACTTC.

The chain couples TRBV5-1 to TRBJ2-3, with 8 bases lining up with TRBD2. The CDR3 is 16 amino acids. Trimming at V came to 4 bases and at J to 1 base, leaving 8 bases not matched to a gene. CDR1 and CDR2 (germline): SGHRS, YFSETQ. CDR3 DNA sequence: TGCGCCAGCAGCCCGACTAGCGCGAGGGGCACAGATACGCAGTATTTT. Residues: CASSPTSARGTDTQYF.

The chain combines TRBV28 with TRBJ1-5, with 9 positions matching TRBD1. V dropped 8 bases and J dropped 5; count of bases not matched to a gene: 10. CDR1 and CDR2 (germline): MDHEN, SYDVKM. The CDR3 extends over 15 amino acids. The DNA for the CDR3 is TGTGCCAGCGGCAAGAGACAGGGGGTGGATCAGCCCCAGCATTTT. Translated, it gives CASGKRQGVDQPQHF.

The chain joins TRBV20-1 to TRBJ2-1; D is possibly TRBD1 (5 bases). Trimming shortened V by 5 bases and J by 3 bases, and 14 bases separated the two germline ends. The germline V gene encodes CDR1 DFQATT and CDR2 SNEGSKA (reference sequence). The CDR3 length is 14 residues. The CDR3 sequence is CSAPSETDYNEQFF. In DNA form, the CDR3 reads TGCAGTGCTCCCTCCGAGACAGACTACAATGAGCAGTTCTTC.

This clonotype was counted ten times or more. This chain uses TRBV9 with TRBJ1-5; D is undetermined. This CDR3 comprises 12 residues. Germline CDR1 SGDLS, CDR2 YYNGEE. Trimming cost V 3 bases and J 3 bases, with 4 bases left between them. In nucleotides, the CDR3 is TGTGCCAGCAGCGGGCTCAATCAGCCCCAGCATTTT. It translates to CASSGLNQPQHF.

This clonotype has at least ten counts. The rearrangement joins TRBV10-3 to TRBJ2-6; possibly TRBD1 for D (6 bases). The CDR3 is 16 amino acids. V gave up 0 bases and J gave up 2 bases, with 8 bases separating them. The germline V gene encodes CDR1 ENHRY and CDR2 SYGVKD. The CDR3 sequence is CAISESAGAGANVLTF. In DNA form, the CDR3 reads TGTGCCATCAGTGAGTCCGCAGGGGCTGGGGCCAACGTCCTGACTTTC.

The J gene is TRBJ2-3, the V gene TRBV29-1; TRBD1 might be the D (5 bases). In germline, CDR1 is SQVTM, CDR2 ANQGSEA. V was pared by 6 bases and J by 3 bases, with 13 bases between. CDR3 length: 13 amino acids. The CDR3 sequence: CSVIKQETDTQYF. The CDR3 coding sequence is TGCAGCGTCATTAAACAGGAAACAGATACGCAGTATTTT.

The chain links TRBV6-2 or TRBV6-3 to TRBJ1-3; D not certain. The V gene lost 6 bases and the J gene lost 5 bases, with 17 bases spanning the gap. The CDR3 sequence is 15 residues long. Germline CDR1 is MNHEY and CDR2 is SVGEGT. The CDR3 reads CASRSGKVERNTIYF. In DNA, the CDR3 is TGTGCCAGCAGGTCCGGGAAGGTGGAGCGAAACACCATATATTTT.

On this clonotype: The junction does not match germline at one end; this may be a read error. This chain links TRBV28 with TRBJ2-4; D may be TRBD1 (6 bases). There are 17 residues in the CDR3. Per germline, CDR1 MDHEN and CDR2 SYDVKM. As DNA, the CDR3 is TGTGCCGGCAGTCCATACATCAGGGGTAGCTCCAAAAACATTCAGTACTTC. Translation gives CAGSPYIRGSSKNIQYF.

This clonotype was found many times. The chain is built from TRBV10-3 and TRBJ2-1; D possibly corresponds to TRBD1 (6 bases). CDR3 size: 16 residues. The germline V gene encodes CDR1 ENHRY and CDR2 SYGVKD. V lost 4 bases to trimming and J lost 10 bases, with 23 bases between them. CDR3 DNA: TGTGCCATCAGTGGCCTGACAGGAGAAACGTCCGGGGAGCAGTTCTTC. Protein: CAISGLTGETSGEQFF.

V gene TRBV6-5 combines with J gene TRBJ1-1; perhaps TRBD1 as D (6 bases). The germline CDR1 and CDR2 sequences are MNHEY and SVGAGI. This CDR3 contains 12 residues. With 2 bases removed from V and 7 bases from J, the gap between germline ends came to 8 bases. CDR3 bases: TGTGCCAGCAGTTACACAGGGATTGAAGCTTTCTTT. Amino acid sequence: CASSYTGIEAFF.

The chain combines TRBV27 with TRBJ1-1, with D possibly TRBD1 on 6 matching bases. V was clipped by 6 bases and J by 4 bases, with 18 bases between them. The germline gives CDR1 MNHEY, CDR2 SMNVEV (reference sequence). The CDR3 runs 15 residues. CDR3 nucleotides: TGTGCCAGCAGAGACAGGCCCCTTGCGGGCACTGAAGCTTTCTTT. Residues: CASRDRPLAGTEAFF.

This clonotype was seen only a few times. The rearrangement joins TRBV5-6 to TRBJ1-6; 7 bases agree with TRBD1. Germline loops: CDR1 SGHDT, CDR2 YYEEEE. The CDR3 contains 16 residues. V lost 5 bases, J lost 8 bases, and 13 bases stayed unmatched. The CDR3 protein is CASSFQVGQGDSPLHF. The CDR3 region has the DNA TGTGCCAGCAGTTTCCAGGTTGGGCAGGGGGATTCACCCCTCCACTTT.